In this sample, the clone carrying this T cell receptor beta chain turned up once. The antigen remains undetermined. These data originate in a study of cytomegalovirus exposure and HLA in healthy donors. Study-level points and caveats: Three CMV-associated chains proved CMV antigen-specific in vitro.

Clones were read by immunoSEQ multiplex PCR, and TCRdb kept only the in-frame ones, dropping some. The data show roughly 200,000 clones, 80% to 85% seen once. The donors were part of the validation cohort of 100 to 150 subjects. That cohort was separate from the first cohort, which comprised 666 subjects. The CDR3 covers 17 residues. Germline-derived CDR1 and CDR2 are SGDLS and YYNGEE. V shed 1 base, J shed 6 bases, and the junction held 7 bases outside the gene matches. The receptor's source is a woman aged 25 to 39 in good health and CMV-seronegative. The V call is TRBV9, the J call TRBJ2-3; 14 bases map to TRBD2. The specimen was PBMCs. CDR3 loop: CASSVKGLAGDVDTQYF. The CDR3 nucleotides read TGTGCCAGCAGCGTAAAGGGACTAGCGGGGGATGTTGATACGCAGTATTTT.